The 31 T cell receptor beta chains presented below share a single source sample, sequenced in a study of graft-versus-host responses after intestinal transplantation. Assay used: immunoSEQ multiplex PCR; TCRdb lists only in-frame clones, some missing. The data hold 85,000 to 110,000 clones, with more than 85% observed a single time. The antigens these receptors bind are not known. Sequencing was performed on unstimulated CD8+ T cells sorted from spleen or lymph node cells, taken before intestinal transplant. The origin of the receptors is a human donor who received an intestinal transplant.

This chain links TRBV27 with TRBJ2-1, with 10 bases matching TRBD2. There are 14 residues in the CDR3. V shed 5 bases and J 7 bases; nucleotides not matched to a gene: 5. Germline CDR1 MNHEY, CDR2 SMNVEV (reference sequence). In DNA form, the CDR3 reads TGTGCCAGCAGTCCTCCTAGCGGGGGTAATGAGCAGTTCTTC. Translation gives CASSPPSGGNEQFF.

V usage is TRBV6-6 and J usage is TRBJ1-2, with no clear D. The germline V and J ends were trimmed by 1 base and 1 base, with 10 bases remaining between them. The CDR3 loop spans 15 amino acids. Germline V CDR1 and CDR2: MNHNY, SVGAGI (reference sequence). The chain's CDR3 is CASSYLGPINYGYTF. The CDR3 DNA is TGTGCCAGCAGTTACTTGGGCCCTATTAACTATGGCTACACCTTC.

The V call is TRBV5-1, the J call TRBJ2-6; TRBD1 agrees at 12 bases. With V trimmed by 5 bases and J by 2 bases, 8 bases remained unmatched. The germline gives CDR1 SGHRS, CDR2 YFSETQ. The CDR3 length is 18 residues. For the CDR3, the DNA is TGCGCCAGCAGATCTCCGGGACAGGGGGCTACTGGGGCCAACGTCCTGACTTTC. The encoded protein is CASRSPGQGATGANVLTF.

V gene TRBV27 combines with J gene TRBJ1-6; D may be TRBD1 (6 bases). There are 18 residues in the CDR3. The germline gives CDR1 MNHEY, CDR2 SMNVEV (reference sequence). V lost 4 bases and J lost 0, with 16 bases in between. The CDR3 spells CASSSPGAWGSYNSPLHF. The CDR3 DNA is TGTGCCAGCAGTTCCCCGGGGGCATGGGGCTCCTATAATTCACCCCTCCACTTT.

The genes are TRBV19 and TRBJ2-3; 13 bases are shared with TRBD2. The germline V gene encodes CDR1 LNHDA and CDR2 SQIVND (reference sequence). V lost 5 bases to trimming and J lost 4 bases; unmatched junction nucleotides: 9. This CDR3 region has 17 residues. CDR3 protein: CASSLLAGGRFSDTQYF. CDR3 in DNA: TGTGCCAGTAGTTTACTAGCGGGGGGGCGTTTTTCAGATACGCAGTATTTT.

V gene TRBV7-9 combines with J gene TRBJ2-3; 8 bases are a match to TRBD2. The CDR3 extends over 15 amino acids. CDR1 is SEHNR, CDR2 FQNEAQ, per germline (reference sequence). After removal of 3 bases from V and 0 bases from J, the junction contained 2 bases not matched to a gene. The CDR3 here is CASSLSGGSTDTQYF. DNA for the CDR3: TGTGCCAGCAGCTTGTCGGGGGGGAGCACAGATACGCAGTATTTT.

The CDR3 loop is CSASGYTF. The CDR3 DNA reads as TGCAGTGCTTCTGGCTACACCTTC. The rearrangement joins TRBV20-1 to TRBJ1-2, with no clear D. V was cut by 5 bases and J by 7 bases, with 2 bases left in between. The germline V gene has CDR1 DFQATT and CDR2 SNEGSKA (reference sequence). The CDR3 is 8 amino acids.

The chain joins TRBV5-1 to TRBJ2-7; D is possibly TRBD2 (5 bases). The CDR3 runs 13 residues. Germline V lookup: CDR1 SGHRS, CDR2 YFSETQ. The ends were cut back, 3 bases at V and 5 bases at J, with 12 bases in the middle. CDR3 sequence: CASSSQPGNEQYF. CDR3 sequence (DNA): TGCGCCAGCAGCTCCCAACCGGGGAACGAGCAGTACTTC.

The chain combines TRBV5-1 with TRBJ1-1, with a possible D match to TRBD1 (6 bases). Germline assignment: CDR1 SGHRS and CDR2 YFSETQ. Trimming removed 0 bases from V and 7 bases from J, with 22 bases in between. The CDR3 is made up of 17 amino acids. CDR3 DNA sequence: TGCGCCAGCAGCTTGGCCGGAGAGGGGGGACCTTTTGGTGAAGCTTTCTTT. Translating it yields CASSLAGEGGPFGEAFF.

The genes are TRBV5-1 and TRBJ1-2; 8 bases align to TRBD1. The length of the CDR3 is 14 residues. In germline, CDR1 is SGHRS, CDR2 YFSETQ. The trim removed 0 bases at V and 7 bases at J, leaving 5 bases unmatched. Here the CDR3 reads CASSLGQGRGGYTF. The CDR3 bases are TGCGCCAGCAGCTTGGGACAGGGGCGAGGTGGCTACACCTTC.

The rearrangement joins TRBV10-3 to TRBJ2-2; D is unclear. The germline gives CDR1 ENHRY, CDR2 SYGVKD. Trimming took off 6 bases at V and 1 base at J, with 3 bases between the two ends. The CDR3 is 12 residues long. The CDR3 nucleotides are TGTGCCATCAGACAGAACACCGGGGAGCTGTTTTTT. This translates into CAIRQNTGELFF.

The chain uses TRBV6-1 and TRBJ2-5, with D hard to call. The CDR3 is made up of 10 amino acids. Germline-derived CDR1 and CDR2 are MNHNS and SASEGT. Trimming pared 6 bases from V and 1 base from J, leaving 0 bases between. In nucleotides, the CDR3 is TGTGCCAGCAGCCAAGAGACCCAGTACTTC. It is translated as CASSQETQYF.

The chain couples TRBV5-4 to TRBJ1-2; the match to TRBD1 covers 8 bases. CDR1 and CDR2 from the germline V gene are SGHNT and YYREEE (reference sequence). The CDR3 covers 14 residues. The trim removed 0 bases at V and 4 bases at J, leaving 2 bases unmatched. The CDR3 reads CASSLGQGSYGYTF. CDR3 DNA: TGTGCCAGCAGCTTGGGACAGGGGAGCTATGGCTACACCTTC.

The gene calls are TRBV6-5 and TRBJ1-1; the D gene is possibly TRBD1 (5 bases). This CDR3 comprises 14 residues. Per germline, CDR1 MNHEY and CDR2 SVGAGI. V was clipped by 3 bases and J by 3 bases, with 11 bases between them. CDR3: CASSYDTGDTEAFF. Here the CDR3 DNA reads TGTGCCAGCAGTTATGATACAGGAGACACTGAAGCTTTCTTT.

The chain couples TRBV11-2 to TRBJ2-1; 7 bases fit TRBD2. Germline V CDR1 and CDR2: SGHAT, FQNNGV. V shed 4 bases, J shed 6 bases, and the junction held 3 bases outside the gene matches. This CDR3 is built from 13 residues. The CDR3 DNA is TGTGCCAGCAGCTCCCGGACTAGCAATGAGCAGTTCTTC. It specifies CASSSRTSNEQFF.

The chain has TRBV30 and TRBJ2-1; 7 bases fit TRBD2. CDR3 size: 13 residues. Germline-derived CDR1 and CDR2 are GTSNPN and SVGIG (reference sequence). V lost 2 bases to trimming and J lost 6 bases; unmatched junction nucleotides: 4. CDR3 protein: CAWSRGEGNEQFF. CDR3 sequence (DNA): TGTGCCTGGAGTCGGGGGGAGGGCAATGAGCAGTTCTTC.

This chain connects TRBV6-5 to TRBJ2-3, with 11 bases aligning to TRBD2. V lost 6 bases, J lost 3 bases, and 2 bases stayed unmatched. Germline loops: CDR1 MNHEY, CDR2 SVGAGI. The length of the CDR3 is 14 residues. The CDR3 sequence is CASSLAGGTDTQYF. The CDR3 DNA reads TGTGCCAGCAGCTTAGCGGGGGGGACAGATACGCAGTATTTT.

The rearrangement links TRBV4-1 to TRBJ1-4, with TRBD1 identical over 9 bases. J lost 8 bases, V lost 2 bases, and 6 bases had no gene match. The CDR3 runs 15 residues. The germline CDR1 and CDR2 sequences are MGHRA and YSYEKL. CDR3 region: CASSQPGTGWEKLFF. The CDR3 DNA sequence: TGCGCCAGCAGCCAACCCGGGACAGGGTGGGAAAAACTGTTTTTT.

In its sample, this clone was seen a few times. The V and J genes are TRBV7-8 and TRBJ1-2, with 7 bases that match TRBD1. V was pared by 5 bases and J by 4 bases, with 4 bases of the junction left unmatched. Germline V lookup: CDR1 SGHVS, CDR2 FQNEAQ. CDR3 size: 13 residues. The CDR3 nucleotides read TGTGCCAGCAGCCCGGGACAGCTCTATGGCTACACCTTC. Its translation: CASSPGQLYGYTF.

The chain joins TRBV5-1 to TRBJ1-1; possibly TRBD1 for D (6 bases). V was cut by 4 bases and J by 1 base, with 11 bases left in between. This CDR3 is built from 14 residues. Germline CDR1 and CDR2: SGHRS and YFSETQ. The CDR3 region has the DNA TGCGCCAGCAGCCCTGTGGGACAGAACACTGAAGCTTTCTTT. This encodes CASSPVGQNTEAFF.

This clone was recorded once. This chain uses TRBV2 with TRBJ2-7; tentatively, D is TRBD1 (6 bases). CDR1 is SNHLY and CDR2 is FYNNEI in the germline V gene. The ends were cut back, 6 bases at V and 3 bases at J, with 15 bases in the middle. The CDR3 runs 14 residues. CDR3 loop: CASRIPGTSYEQYF. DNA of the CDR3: TGTGCCAGCAGAATCCCCGGGACAAGCTACGAGCAGTACTTC.

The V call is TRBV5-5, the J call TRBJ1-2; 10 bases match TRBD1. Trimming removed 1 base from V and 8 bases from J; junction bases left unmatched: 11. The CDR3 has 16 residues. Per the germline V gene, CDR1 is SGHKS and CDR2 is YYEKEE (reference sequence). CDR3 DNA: TGTGCCAGCAGCTTGCGGGACAGGGGCCCCCTGCGGGGCTACACCTTC. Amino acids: CASSLRDRGPLRGYTF.

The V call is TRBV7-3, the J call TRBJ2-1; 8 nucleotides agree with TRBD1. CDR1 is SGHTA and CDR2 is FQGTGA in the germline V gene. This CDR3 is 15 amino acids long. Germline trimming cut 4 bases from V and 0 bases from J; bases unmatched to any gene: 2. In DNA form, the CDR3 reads TGTGCCAGCAGCTCAACAGGGGGCTCCTACAATGAGCAGTTCTTC. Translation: CASSSTGGSYNEQFF.

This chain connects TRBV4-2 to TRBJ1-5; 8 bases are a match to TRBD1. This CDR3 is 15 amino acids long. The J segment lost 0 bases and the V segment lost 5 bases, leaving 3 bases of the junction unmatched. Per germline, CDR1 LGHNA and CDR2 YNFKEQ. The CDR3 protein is CASSTTGDSNQPQHF. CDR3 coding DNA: TGTGCCAGCAGCACGACAGGGGATAGCAATCAGCCCCAGCATTTT.

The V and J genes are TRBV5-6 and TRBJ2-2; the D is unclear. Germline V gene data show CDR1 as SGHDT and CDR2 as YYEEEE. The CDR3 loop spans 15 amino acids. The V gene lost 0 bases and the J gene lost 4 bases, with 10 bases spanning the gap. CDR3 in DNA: TGTGCCAGCAGCTTGGCAGTTTGGGGCACCGGGGAGCTGTTTTTT. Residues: CASSLAVWGTGELFF.

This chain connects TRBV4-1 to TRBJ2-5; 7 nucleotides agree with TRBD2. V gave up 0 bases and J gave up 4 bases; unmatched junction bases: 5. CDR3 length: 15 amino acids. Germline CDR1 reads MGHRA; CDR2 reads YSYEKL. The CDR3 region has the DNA TGCGCCAGCAGCCAAGATTTGCCGGGAGGAGAGACCCAGTACTTC. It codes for CASSQDLPGGETQYF.

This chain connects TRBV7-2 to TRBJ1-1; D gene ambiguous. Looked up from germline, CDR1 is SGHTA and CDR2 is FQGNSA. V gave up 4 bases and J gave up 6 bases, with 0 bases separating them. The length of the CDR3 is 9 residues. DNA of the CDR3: TGTGCCAGCAGCTCTGAAGCTTTCTTT. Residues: CASSSEAFF. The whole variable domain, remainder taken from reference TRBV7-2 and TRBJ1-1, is GAGVSQSPSNKVTEKGKDVELRCDPISGHTALYWYRQSLGQGLEFLIYFQGNSAPDKSGLPSDRFSAERTGGSVSTLTIQRTQQEDSAVYLCASSSEAFFGQGTRLTVV.

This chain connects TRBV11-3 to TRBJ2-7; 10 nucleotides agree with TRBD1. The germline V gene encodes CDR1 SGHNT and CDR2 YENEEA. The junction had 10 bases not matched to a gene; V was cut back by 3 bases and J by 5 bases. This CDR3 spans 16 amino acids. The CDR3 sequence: CASSFNSGTGAHEQYF. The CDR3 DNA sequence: TGTGCCAGCAGCTTCAACTCCGGGACAGGGGCCCACGAGCAGTACTTC.

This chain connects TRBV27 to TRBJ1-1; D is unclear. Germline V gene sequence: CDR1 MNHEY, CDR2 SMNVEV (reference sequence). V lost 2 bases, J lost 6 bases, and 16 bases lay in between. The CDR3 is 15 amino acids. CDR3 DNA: TGTGCCAGCAGTTTACTCCTCTCCGATGGCGCTGAAGCTTTCTTT. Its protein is CASSLLLSDGAEAFF.

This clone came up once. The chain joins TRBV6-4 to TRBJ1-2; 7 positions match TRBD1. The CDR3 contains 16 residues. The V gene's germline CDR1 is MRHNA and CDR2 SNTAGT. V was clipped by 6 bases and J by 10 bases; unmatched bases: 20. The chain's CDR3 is CASSTYPGGTAIDYTF. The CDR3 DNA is TGTGCCAGCAGCACATACCCTGGAGGGACAGCGATAGACTACACCTTC.

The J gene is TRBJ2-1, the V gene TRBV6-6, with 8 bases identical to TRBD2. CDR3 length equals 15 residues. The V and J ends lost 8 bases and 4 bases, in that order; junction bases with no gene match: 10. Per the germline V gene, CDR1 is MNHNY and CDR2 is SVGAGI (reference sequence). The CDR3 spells CASSLTSGPYNEQFF. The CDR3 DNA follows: TGTGCCAGCTCACTTACTAGCGGACCTTACAATGAGCAGTTCTTC.